This entry describes one T cell receptor beta chain. The antigen is unknown. This record comes from a study of T cell responses to AZD1222 COVID-19 vaccine. Study-wide findings and caveats: Seropositive status at baseline applied to only six AZD1222 recipients. Among vaccine-associated CD4 TCRs, coverage spanned spike, with dominance at 160-218 and 743-854.

This CDR3 contains 11 residues. Looked up from germline, CDR1 is SNHLY and CDR2 is FYNNEI. The germline V and J ends were trimmed by 7 bases and 5 bases, with 8 bases remaining between them. The protocol was immunoSEQ multiplex PCR, while the TCRdb copy is restricted to in-frame clones and leaves out a portion. The table records roughly 99,000 clones, 80% to 95% of them present only once. Second-dose schedules of about 4 or about 12 weeks were combined. The genes are TRBV2 and TRBJ1-2; D unresolved. The source was peripheral blood, collected 28 days after the second AZD1222 dose. This sequence originates from an adult who received the AZD1222 COVID-19 vaccine. The CDR3 protein is CASNLIYGYTF. The DNA of the CDR3 is TGTGCCAGCAACCTCATTTATGGCTACACCTTC.